This TCR beta chain was found in a study of early T cells in non-severe SARS-CoV-2 infection. The table lists this clonotype with a few counts. TCRdb re-called the 5' RACE reads through MiXCR, storing one row per CDR3 protein. The sample records 50,000 to 70,000 distinct CDR3 sequences, around 13% being singletons. J was trimmed by 3 bases and V by 8 bases; bases with no gene match: 6. Per germline, CDR1 SGHAT and CDR2 FQNNGV. The CDR3 sequence is 15 residues long. The chain is built from TRBV11-2 and TRBJ2-6; 8 bases align to TRBD1. The specimen sequenced was whole blood. This TCR was recovered from an adult who was a healthcare worker with PCR-confirmed SARS-CoV-2 infection or an uninfected control (not recorded which). The CDR3 DNA reads TGTGCCAGCGGACAGGGAAGAAGTGGGGCCAACGTCCTGACTTTC. This translates into CASGQGRSGANVLTF.